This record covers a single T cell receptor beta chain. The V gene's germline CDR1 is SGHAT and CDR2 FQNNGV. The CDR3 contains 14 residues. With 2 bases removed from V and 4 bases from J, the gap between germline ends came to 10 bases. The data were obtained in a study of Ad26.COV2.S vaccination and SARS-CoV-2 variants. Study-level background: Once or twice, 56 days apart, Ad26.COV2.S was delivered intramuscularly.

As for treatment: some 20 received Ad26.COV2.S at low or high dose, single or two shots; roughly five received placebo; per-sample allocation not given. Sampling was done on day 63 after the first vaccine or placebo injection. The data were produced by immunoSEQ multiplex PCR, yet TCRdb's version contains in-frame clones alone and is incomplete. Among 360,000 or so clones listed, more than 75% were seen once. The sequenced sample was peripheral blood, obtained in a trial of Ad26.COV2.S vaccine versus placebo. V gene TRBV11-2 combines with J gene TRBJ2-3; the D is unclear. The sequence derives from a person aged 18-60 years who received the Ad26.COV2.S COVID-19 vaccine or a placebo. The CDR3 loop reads CASSLSLVADTQYF. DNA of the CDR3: TGTGCCAGCAGCTTATCCTTAGTCGCAGATACGCAGTATTTT.